This T cell receptor beta chain was sequenced for a study of blood T cell repertoires in COVID-19. The overall study: The United States, Italy and Spain supplied acute and convalescent COVID-19 samples. T cells, B-cell-depleted T cells, or PBMCs supplied cDNA or gDNA.

Data came from immunoSEQ multiplex PCR; TCRdb stores just in-frame clones and leaves some out. The sample consists of fewer than 200,000 clones, about 83% of them appearing once. This clone turned up a few times. V was pared by 5 bases and J by 1 base, with 15 bases between. CDR1 is SGHVS and CDR2 is FNYEAQ in the germline V gene. This CDR3 has 16 residues. Sequenced: peripheral blood. This TCR came from a woman older than 75 with acute or convalescent COVID-19. V and J are TRBV7-6 and TRBJ1-5; D remains unclear. CDR3 sequence reads: CASSPPPSRSNQPQHF. CDR3 nucleotide sequence: TGTGCCAGCAGCCCGCCGCCGTCCAGAAGCAATCAGCCCCAGCATTTT.